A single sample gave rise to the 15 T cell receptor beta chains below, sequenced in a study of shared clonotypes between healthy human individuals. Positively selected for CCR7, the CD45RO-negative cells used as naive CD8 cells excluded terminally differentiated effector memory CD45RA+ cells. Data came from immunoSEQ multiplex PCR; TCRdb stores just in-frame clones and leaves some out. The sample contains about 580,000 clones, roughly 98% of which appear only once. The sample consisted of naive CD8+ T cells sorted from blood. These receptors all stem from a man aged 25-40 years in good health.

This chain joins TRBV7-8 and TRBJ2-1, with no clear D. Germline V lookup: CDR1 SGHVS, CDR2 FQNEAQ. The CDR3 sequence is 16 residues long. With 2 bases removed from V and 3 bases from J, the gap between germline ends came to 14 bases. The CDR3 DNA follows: TGTGCCAGCAGCTTATTCGGGCAGAATCTCTACAATGAGCAGTTCTTC. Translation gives CASSLFGQNLYNEQFF. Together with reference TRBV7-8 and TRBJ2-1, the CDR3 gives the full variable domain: GAGVSQSPRYKVAKRGQDVALRCDPISGHVSLFWYQQALGQGPEFLTYFQNEAQLDKSGLPSDRFFAERPEGSVSTLKIQRTQQEDSAVYLCASSLFGQNLYNEQFFGPGTRLTVL.

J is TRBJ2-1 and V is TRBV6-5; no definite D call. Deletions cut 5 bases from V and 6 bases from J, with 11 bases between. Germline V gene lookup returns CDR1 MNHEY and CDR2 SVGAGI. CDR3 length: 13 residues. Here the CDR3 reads CASSLSTGNEQFF. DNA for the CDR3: TGTGCCAGCAGTCTGTCGACGGGCAATGAGCAGTTCTTC.

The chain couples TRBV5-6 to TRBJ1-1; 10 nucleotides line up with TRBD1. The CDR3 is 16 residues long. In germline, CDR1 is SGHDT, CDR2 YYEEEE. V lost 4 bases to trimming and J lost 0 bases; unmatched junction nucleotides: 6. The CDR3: CASSPPGTGVNTEAFF. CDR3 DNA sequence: TGTGCCAGCAGCCCCCCCGGGACAGGGGTGAACACTGAAGCTTTCTTT.

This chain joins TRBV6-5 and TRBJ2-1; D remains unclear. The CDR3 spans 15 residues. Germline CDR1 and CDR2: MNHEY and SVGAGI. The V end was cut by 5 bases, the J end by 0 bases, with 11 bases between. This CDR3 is CASSLFLSSYNEQFF. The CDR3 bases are TGTGCCAGCAGTCTCTTTTTGAGCTCCTACAATGAGCAGTTCTTC.

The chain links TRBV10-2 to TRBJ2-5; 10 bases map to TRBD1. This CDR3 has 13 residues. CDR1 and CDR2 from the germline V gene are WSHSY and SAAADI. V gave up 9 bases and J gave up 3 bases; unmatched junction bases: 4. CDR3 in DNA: TGCGCCAGTATAGGGACAGGGGAAGAGACCCAGTACTTC. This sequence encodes CASIGTGEETQYF.

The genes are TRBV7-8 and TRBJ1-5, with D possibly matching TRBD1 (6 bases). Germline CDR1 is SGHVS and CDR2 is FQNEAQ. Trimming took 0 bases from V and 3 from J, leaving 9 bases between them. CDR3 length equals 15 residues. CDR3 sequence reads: CASSLAGGDNQPQHF. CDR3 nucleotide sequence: TGTGCCAGCAGCTTAGCAGGGGGGGACAATCAGCCCCAGCATTTT.

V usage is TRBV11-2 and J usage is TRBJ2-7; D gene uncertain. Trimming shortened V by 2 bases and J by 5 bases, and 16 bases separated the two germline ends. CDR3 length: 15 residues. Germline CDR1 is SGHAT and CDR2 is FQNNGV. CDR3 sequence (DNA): TGTGCCAGCAGCTTATTCATTGGTTCATGGGACGAGCAGTACTTC. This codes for CASSLFIGSWDEQYF.

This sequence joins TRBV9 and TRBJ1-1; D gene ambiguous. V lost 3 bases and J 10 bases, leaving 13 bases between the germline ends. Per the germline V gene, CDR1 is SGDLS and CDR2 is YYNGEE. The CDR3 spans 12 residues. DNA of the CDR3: TGTGCCAGCAGCGACGACTCGGCGCGAGCTTTCTTT. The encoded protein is CASSDDSARAFF.

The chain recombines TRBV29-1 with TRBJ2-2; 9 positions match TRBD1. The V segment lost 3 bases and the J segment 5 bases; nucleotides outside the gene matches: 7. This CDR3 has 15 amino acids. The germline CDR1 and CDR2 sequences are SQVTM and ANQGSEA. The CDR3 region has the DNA TGCAGCGTTGATACGGACAGGGGAAGGACCGGGGAGCTGTTTTTT. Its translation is CSVDTDRGRTGELFF.

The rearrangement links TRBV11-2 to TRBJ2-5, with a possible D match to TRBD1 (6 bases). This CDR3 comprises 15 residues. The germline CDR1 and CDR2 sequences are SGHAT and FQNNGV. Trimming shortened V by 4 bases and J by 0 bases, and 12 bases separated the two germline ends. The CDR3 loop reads CASSWGPSYQETQYF. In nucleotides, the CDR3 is TGTGCCAGCAGCTGGGGGCCATCGTACCAAGAGACCCAGTACTTC.

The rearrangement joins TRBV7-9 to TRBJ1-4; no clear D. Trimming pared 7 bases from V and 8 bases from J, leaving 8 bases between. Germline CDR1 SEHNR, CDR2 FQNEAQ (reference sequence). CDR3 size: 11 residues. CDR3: CASNRGEKLFF. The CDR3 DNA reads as TGTGCCAGCAACCGCGGGGAAAAACTGTTTTTT.

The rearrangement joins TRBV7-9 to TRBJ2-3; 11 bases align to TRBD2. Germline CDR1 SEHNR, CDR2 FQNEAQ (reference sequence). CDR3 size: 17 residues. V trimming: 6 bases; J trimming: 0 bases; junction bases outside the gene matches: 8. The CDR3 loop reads CASSLLAGGPSTDTQYF. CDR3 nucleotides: TGTGCCAGCAGTTTATTAGCGGGAGGGCCGAGCACAGATACGCAGTATTTT.

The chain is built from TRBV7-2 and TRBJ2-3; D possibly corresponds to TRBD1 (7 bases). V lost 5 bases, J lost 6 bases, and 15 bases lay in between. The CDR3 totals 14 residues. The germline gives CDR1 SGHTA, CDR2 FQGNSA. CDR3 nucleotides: TGTGCCAGCAGCCCCGGGGGACAGTTGGATACGCAGTATTTT. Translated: CASSPGGQLDTQYF.

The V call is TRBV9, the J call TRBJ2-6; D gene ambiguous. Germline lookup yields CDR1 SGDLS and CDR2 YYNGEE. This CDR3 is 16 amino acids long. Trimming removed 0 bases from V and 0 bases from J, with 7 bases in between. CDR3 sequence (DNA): TGTGCCAGCAGCGTAGTACAAAACTCTGGGGCCAACGTCCTGACTTTC. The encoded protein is CASSVVQNSGANVLTF. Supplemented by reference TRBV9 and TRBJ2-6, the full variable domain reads DSGVTQTPKHLITATGQRVTLRCSPRSGDLSVYWYQQSLDQGLQFLIQYYNGEERAKGNILERFSAQQFPDLHSELNLSSLELGDSALYFCASSVVQNSGANVLTFGAGSRLTVL.

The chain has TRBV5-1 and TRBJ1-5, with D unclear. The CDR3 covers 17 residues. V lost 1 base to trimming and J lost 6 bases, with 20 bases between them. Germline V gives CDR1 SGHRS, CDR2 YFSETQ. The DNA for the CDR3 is TGCGCCAGCAGCTTGACGGGAGGATCGGGATCGGGTCAGCCCCAGCATTTT. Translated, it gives CASSLTGGSGSGQPQHF.